Below, 20 T cell receptor beta chains from the same sample are listed, as sequenced in a study of blood T cell repertoires in COVID-19. The assay was immunoSEQ multiplex PCR, and TCRdb's table has in-frame clones only and misses some. Of fewer than 250,000 clones listed, nearly 90% are singletons. Material: PBMCs or T cells enriched from blood (not recorded which). Every receptor here comes from a man younger than 40 who had recovered from COVID-19.

The J gene is TRBJ2-3, the V gene TRBV19; 10 bases map to TRBD2. CDR1 LNHDA and CDR2 SQIVND come from the germline V gene (reference sequence). The junction had 6 bases not matched to a gene; V was cut back by 5 bases and J by 1 base. CDR3 length: 16 residues. The CDR3 nucleotides are TGTGCCAGTAGTCTAACCGGGACTAGCGGCACAGATACGCAGTATTTT. Amino acid sequence: CASSLTGTSGTDTQYF.

This chain uses TRBV19 with TRBJ1-3; D uncertain. The CDR3 contains 14 residues. The V gene lost 6 bases and the J gene lost 2 bases, with 11 bases spanning the gap. Germline V gives CDR1 LNHDA, CDR2 SQIVND (reference sequence). CDR3 sequence: CASRVEGAGNTIYF. The CDR3 coding sequence is TGTGCCAGTAGGGTGGAGGGAGCTGGAAACACCATATATTTT.

J is TRBJ1-1 and V is TRBV6-5; 7 bases line up with TRBD1. The CDR3 is 12 amino acids. Trimming cost V 10 bases and J 7 bases; bases outside gene matches: 9. Germline V CDR1 and CDR2: MNHEY, SVGAGI. The CDR3 protein is CATAGTADEAFF. Written as DNA, the CDR3 is TGTGCCACCGCGGGGACAGCTGATGAAGCTTTCTTT.

The chain combines TRBV19 with TRBJ2-5; 7 bases fit TRBD1. Germline V gene lookup returns CDR1 LNHDA and CDR2 SQIVND (reference sequence). Trimming took 9 bases from V and 5 from J; bases not matched to a gene: 27. The CDR3 loop spans 19 amino acids. CDR3 region: CASRQGLQPSPPGRETQYF. The CDR3, as DNA: TGTGCCAGCCGACAGGGCTTGCAGCCTTCCCCCCCGGGACGGGAGACCCAGTACTTC.

This chain connects TRBV19 to TRBJ2-5; TRBD1 is a possible D gene (6 bases). The CDR3 consists of 16 residues. Trimming shortened V by 5 bases and J by 2 bases, and 18 bases separated the two germline ends. Germline lookup yields CDR1 LNHDA and CDR2 SQIVND (reference sequence). The CDR3 DNA follows: TGTGCCAGTAGTGACCCAGGGGCGGTTAGGCAAGAGACCCAGTACTTC. Protein sequence: CASSDPGAVRQETQYF.

This clone was detected only once. The same CDR3 arises from other DNA sequences in this sample as well. V is TRBV7-9 and J is TRBJ1-4, with TRBD1 matching over 7 bases. V shed 1 base, J shed 6 bases, and the junction held 2 bases outside the gene matches. Germline V gives CDR1 SEHNR, CDR2 FQNEAQ (reference sequence). This CDR3 spans 14 amino acids. CDR3 in DNA: TGTGCCAGCAGCTTAGGACAGGGCGATGAAAAACTGTTTTTT. This translates into CASSLGQGDEKLFF.

The CDR3, as DNA: TGTGCCAGCACCACAGGGGACCGAAACTATGGCTACACCTTC. Translation: CASTTGDRNYGYTF. This chain connects TRBV5-4 to TRBJ1-2; 7 bases agree with TRBD1. With 6 bases clipped from V and 2 bases from J, the junction kept 7 bases outside the gene matches. This CDR3 spans 14 amino acids. Germline CDR1 reads SGHNT; CDR2 reads YYREEE (reference sequence). The whole variable domain, filled in from reference TRBV5-4 and TRBJ1-2, reads ETGVTQSPTHLIKTRGQQVTLRCSSQSGHNTVSWYQQALGQGPQFIFQYYREEENGRGNFPPRFSGLQFPNYSSELNVNALELDDSALYLCASTTGDRNYGYTFGSGTRLTVV.

The genes are TRBV7-8 and TRBJ1-1, with 7 bases lining up with TRBD1. The CDR3 runs to 15 residues. The trim removed 3 bases at V and 1 base at J, leaving 5 bases unmatched. CDR1 is SGHVS, CDR2 FQNEAQ, per germline. CDR3 sequence reads: CASSFPRGTNTEAFF. The CDR3 DNA follows: TGTGCCAGCAGCTTCCCCAGGGGGACGAACACTGAAGCTTTCTTT.

This rearrangement joins TRBV28 to TRBJ1-2, with TRBD1 as a possible D gene (6 bases). Germline loops: CDR1 MDHEN, CDR2 SYDVKM. This CDR3 contains 15 residues. V dropped 1 base and J dropped 7 bases, with 16 bases sitting between them. CDR3 in amino acids: CASSLFWTDASGYTF. In nucleotides, the CDR3 is TGTGCCAGCAGTTTATTTTGGACAGACGCGTCTGGCTACACCTTC.

The chain joins TRBV2 to TRBJ1-5; no firm D call. Trimming shortened V by 8 bases and J by 0 bases, and 8 bases separated the two germline ends. The CDR3 is made up of 13 amino acids. Germline CDR1 reads SNHLY; CDR2 reads FYNNEI. CDR3 residues: CASLQDSNQPQHF. In nucleotides, the CDR3 is TGTGCCAGCCTCCAGGATAGCAATCAGCCCCAGCATTTT.

CDR3 protein: CASSLGGQPQHF. As DNA, the CDR3 is TGTGCCAGCAGTTTGGGAGGTCAGCCCCAGCATTTT. The V and J genes are TRBV28 and TRBJ1-5, with D uncertain. This CDR3 comprises 12 residues. V was shortened by 3 bases and J by 6 bases, with 6 bases between the two germline ends. The V gene's germline CDR1 is MDHEN and CDR2 SYDVKM.

The rearrangement uses TRBV28 and TRBJ2-7, with TRBD1 matching over 11 bases. V gave up 5 bases and J gave up 8 bases; unmatched junction bases: 8. In germline, CDR1 is MDHEN, CDR2 SYDVKM. CDR3 length equals 14 residues. CDR3 residues: CASSPGQGGLKQYF. The CDR3 coding sequence is TGTGCCAGCAGTCCGGGACAGGGGGGGTTGAAGCAGTACTTC. The entire variable domain, with the rest obtained from reference TRBV28 and TRBJ2-7, is as follows: DVKVTQSSRYLVKRTGEKVFLECVQDMDHENMFWYRQDPGLGLRLIYFSYDVKMKEKGDIPEGYSVSREKKERFSLILESASTNQTSMYLCASSPGQGGLKQYFGPGTRLTVT.

This clone was seen at least ten times. CDR3 coding DNA: TGCGCCACCCAACCTGGGACAGTGAGCTACGAGCAGTACTTC. Protein product: CATQPGTVSYEQYF. The chain is built from TRBV10-2 and TRBJ2-7, with 7 bases matching TRBD1. This CDR3 has 14 amino acids. J gave up 3 bases and V 10 bases, and 12 bases lay outside the gene matches. CDR1 and CDR2 (germline): WSHSY, SAAADI.

The chain uses TRBV11-2 and TRBJ2-7; TRBD1 aligns across 11 bases. CDR1 and CDR2 from the germline V gene are SGHAT and FQNNGV. V lost 1 base and J lost 6; bases outside the gene matches: 5. This CDR3 region has 15 residues. CDR3 sequence (DNA): TGTGCCAGCAGCTTAGGGACAGGGGGCTTGGGCGAGCAGTACTTC. Amino acid sequence: CASSLGTGGLGEQYF.

J is TRBJ1-5 and V is TRBV6-5; tentatively, D is TRBD1 (6 bases). V was cut by 6 bases and J by 6 bases, with 15 bases left in between. CDR1 is MNHEY, CDR2 SVGAGI, per germline. The CDR3 is 14 residues long. The chain's CDR3 is CASSTTGRPQPQHF. The CDR3 DNA sequence: TGTGCCAGCAGCACCACAGGGAGACCTCAGCCCCAGCATTTT.

The chain is built from TRBV3-1 (or the pseudogene TRBV3-2) and TRBJ1-1; tentative D call: TRBD1 (5 bases). CDR1 and CDR2 (germline): LGHDT, YNNKEL (reference sequence). The CDR3 spans 14 residues. The ends were cut back, 3 bases at V and 6 bases at J, with 14 bases in the middle. CDR3 in amino acids: CASSHAGGGAEAFF. The CDR3 nucleotides are TGTGCCAGCAGCCACGCGGGGGGGGGAGCTGAAGCTTTCTTT.

This clone has just one count. This rearrangement joins TRBV7-2 to TRBJ2-7; 13 nucleotides match TRBD2. Trimming at V came to 4 bases and at J to 2 bases, leaving 2 bases not matched to a gene. The CDR3 covers 15 residues. Germline values: CDR1 SGHTA, CDR2 FQGNSA. In nucleotides, the CDR3 is TGTGCCAGCAGCTCGGGACTAGCGGGAACCTACGAGCAGTACTTC. It encodes CASSSGLAGTYEQYF.

The J gene is TRBJ2-2, the V gene TRBV4-2, with TRBD1 matching over 8 bases. Germline CDR1 reads LGHNA; CDR2 reads YNFKEQ. Trimming took 0 bases from V and 5 from J; bases not matched to a gene: 11. The CDR3 sequence is 18 residues long. CDR3 in DNA: TGTGCCAGCAGCCAAGATGCTCCCGACAGGGGATCGACCGGGGAGCTGTTTTTT. Translating gives CASSQDAPDRGSTGELFF.

The V call is TRBV7-2, the J call TRBJ2-7; 11 positions match TRBD2. CDR3 length: 15 residues. V lost 4 bases and J lost 0; bases outside the gene matches: 2. Germline-derived CDR1 and CDR2 are SGHTA and FQGNSA. The CDR3 region is CASSSLAGGSYEQYF. For the CDR3, the DNA is TGTGCCAGCAGCTCCCTAGCGGGGGGCTCCTACGAGCAGTACTTC.

This clone has only one observation. The rearrangement joins TRBV4-1 to TRBJ2-1, with 9 bases lining up with TRBD2. Looked up from germline, CDR1 is MGHRA and CDR2 is YSYEKL. This CDR3 spans 19 amino acids. Trimming cost V 1 base and J 0 bases; bases outside gene matches: 10. The CDR3 sequence: CASSQGVVAGASSYNEQFF. The CDR3 DNA is TGCGCCAGCAGCCAAGGGGTGGTAGCGGGGGCCAGCTCCTACAATGAGCAGTTCTTC.